Listed here are 14 T cell receptor beta chains from one sample, sequenced in a study of T cell clones after liver transplantation. Assay used: immunoSEQ multiplex PCR; TCRdb lists only in-frame clones, some missing. The sample has tens of thousands of clones; roughly 80% are singletons. The source was CD4+ T cells from blood, collected at the 22-month timepoint. The receptors shown here come from a human patient who received a liver transplant. These T cells may partly come from the graft donor.

This clone showed up just a few times. V usage is TRBV5-4 and J usage is TRBJ1-6, with D hard to call. The V end was cut by 4 bases, the J end by 13 bases, with 18 bases between. The CDR3 has 14 amino acids. Germline V gene data show CDR1 as SGHNT and CDR2 as YYREEE (reference sequence). CDR3 DNA: TGTGCCAGCAGCCAAGGACTCCGAAAGGAGCCCCTCCACTTT. Translation gives CASSQGLRKEPLHF.

This sequence joins TRBV28 and TRBJ2-2; possibly TRBD1 for D (6 bases). The V end lost 6 bases, the J end lost 1 base, and 9 bases lay between the germline ends. Germline V gene lookup returns CDR1 MDHEN and CDR2 SYDVKM. The CDR3 runs to 14 residues. CDR3 nucleotides: TGTGCCAGCAGAGGGACACGGAACACCGGGGAGCTGTTTTTT. Protein sequence: CASRGTRNTGELFF.

The chain has TRBV9 and TRBJ1-6, with D hard to call. Germline CDR1 and CDR2: SGDLS and YYNGEE. The CDR3 covers 14 residues. The V end lost 2 bases, the J end lost 6 bases, and 9 bases lay between the germline ends. The CDR3 loop reads CASSVGRSNSPLHF. The CDR3 DNA follows: TGTGCCAGCAGCGTTGGCAGGTCTAATTCACCCCTCCACTTT.

The rearrangement joins TRBV6-6 to TRBJ1-6; D is unresolved. This CDR3 contains 11 residues. V was shortened by 8 bases and J by 10 bases, with 9 bases between the two germline ends. In germline, CDR1 is MNHNY, CDR2 SVGAGI (reference sequence). The CDR3 is CASGVRSPLHF. The CDR3 nucleotides read TGTGCCAGCGGTGTTCGGTCACCCCTCCACTTT.

The chain uses TRBV28 and TRBJ2-1, with D possibly TRBD2 on 5 matching bases. The CDR3 sequence is 14 residues long. V was shortened by 3 bases and J by 6 bases, with 12 bases between the two germline ends. The germline gives CDR1 MDHEN, CDR2 SYDVKM. CDR3 sequence (DNA): TGTGCCAGCAGTTTGGGAGAGGGTACCAATGAGCAGTTCTTC. Translating gives CASSLGEGTNEQFF. The variable domain in full, with the rest retrieved from reference TRBV28 and TRBJ2-1, is DVKVTQSSRYLVKRTGEKVFLECVQDMDHENMFWYRQDPGLGLRLIYFSYDVKMKEKGDIPEGYSVSREKKERFSLILESASTNQTSMYLCASSLGEGTNEQFFGPGTRLTVL.

The genes are TRBV4-2 and TRBJ2-7; TRBD2 agrees at 11 bases. The CDR3 sequence is 15 residues long. J lost 2 bases, V lost 4 bases, and 4 bases had no gene match. Germline-derived CDR1 and CDR2 are LGHNA and YNFKEQ. In nucleotides, the CDR3 is TGTGCCAGCAGCCTCGCTAGCGGGGGGACCTACGAGCAGTACTTC. This translates into CASSLASGGTYEQYF.

The rearrangement uses TRBV27 and TRBJ2-2; 7 bases map to TRBD2. In germline, CDR1 is MNHEY, CDR2 SMNVEV (reference sequence). The CDR3 is made up of 18 amino acids. The V and J ends lost 3 bases and 6 bases, in that order; junction bases with no gene match: 16. In DNA, the CDR3 is TGTGCCAGCAGTTTTCATCCCCGGGTGGGGGGGTACCCCGGGGAGCTGTTTTTT. This sequence encodes CASSFHPRVGGYPGELFF.

The chain combines TRBV6-1 with TRBJ2-1, with D maybe TRBD1 (5 bases). Germline lookup yields CDR1 MNHNS and CDR2 SASEGT. This CDR3 is 15 amino acids long. The ends were cut back, 4 bases at V and 2 bases at J, with 12 bases in the middle. In DNA, the CDR3 is TGTGCCAGCAGTGGAGACAGAGGTACCTACAATGAGCAGTTCTTC. It encodes CASSGDRGTYNEQFF.

V usage is TRBV7-2 and J usage is TRBJ2-1, with D perhaps matching TRBD1 or TRBD2 (6 bases each). This CDR3 has 13 amino acids. Germline CDR1 reads SGHTA; CDR2 reads FQGNSA. V was clipped by 7 bases and J by 8 bases, with 15 bases between them. This CDR3 is CASTTGAGHEQFF. In nucleotides, the CDR3 is TGTGCCAGCACCACGGGGGCCGGCCATGAGCAGTTCTTC.

The chain uses TRBV18 and TRBJ1-5; TRBD1 is a possible D gene (5 bases). Trimming shortened V by 4 bases and J by 5 bases, and 15 bases separated the two germline ends. The CDR3 consists of 15 residues. Per the germline V gene, CDR1 is KGHSH and CDR2 is LQKENI. The CDR3: CASSRGAGWDQPQHF. The DNA for the CDR3 is TGTGCCAGCTCACGCGGCGCAGGGTGGGATCAGCCCCAGCATTTT.

J is TRBJ1-1 and V is TRBV7-6, with D tentatively TRBD1 (6 bases). Germline CDR1 SGHVS, CDR2 FNYEAQ. V was shortened by 3 bases and J by 6 bases, with 14 bases between the two germline ends. The CDR3 is made up of 14 amino acids. Written as DNA, the CDR3 is TGTGCCAGCAGCTTTACCCAGGGGTCCGCTGAAGCTTTCTTT. Protein sequence: CASSFTQGSAEAFF. The variable domain in full, completed from reference TRBV7-6 and TRBJ1-1, reads GAGVSQSPRYKVTKRGQDVALRCDPISGHVSLYWYRQALGQGPEFLTYFNYEAQQDKSGLPNDRFSAERPEGSISTLTIQRTEQRDSAMYRCASSFTQGSAEAFFGQGTRLTVV.

The J gene is TRBJ1-3, the V gene TRBV19; D might be TRBD1 (6 bases). The ends were cut back, 5 bases at V and 0 bases at J, with 14 bases in the middle. Germline CDR1 is LNHDA and CDR2 is SQIVND (reference sequence). The CDR3 spans 16 residues. The CDR3 here is CASSVRQANSGNTIYF. In DNA, the CDR3 is TGTGCCAGTAGTGTACGACAGGCTAACTCTGGAAACACCATATATTTT.

The J gene is TRBJ1-2, the V gene TRBV6-5; D unresolved. Germline-derived CDR1 and CDR2 are MNHEY and SVGAGI. Trimming shortened V by 2 bases and J by 6 bases, and 16 bases separated the two germline ends. The CDR3 loop spans 15 amino acids. This chain's CDR3 is CASSYAPWESDGYTF. In nucleotides, the CDR3 is TGTGCCAGCAGTTACGCCCCTTGGGAGTCGGATGGCTACACCTTC.

The chain couples TRBV19 to TRBJ2-3; 9 bases align to TRBD2. Germline assignment: CDR1 LNHDA and CDR2 SQIVND (reference sequence). This CDR3 comprises 15 residues. J gave up 6 bases and V 7 bases, and 11 bases lay outside the gene matches. This chain's CDR3 is CASTPSGGRWDTQYF. Here the CDR3 DNA reads TGTGCCAGTACCCCCAGCGGGGGGCGCTGGGATACGCAGTATTTT.